The rows below give T cell receptor beta chains drawn from one sample of a study of blood T cells in healthy people across ages. One entry per CDR3 protein results from TCRdb running MiXCR on the 5' RACE reads. The sample includes about 1.6 million distinct CDR3 sequences, about 31% of them seen just once. The sample was blood. Every receptor here comes from a woman in her 30s in good health. Each CDR3 is given with its conserved first and last residue. The D gene is left open where the match is weak. Not all rows give a size; the values are once, few, many and, for expanded clones, a class.

v_gene: TRBV5-6
d_gene: TRBD1
j_gene: TRBJ1-1
abundance: -
CDR3nt: TGTGCCAGCAGCACCACCGCGTCGGACAGGTTGGGAAGTGAAGCTTTCTTT
CDR3aa: CASSTTASDRLGSEAFF

v_gene: TRBV20-1
d_gene: -
j_gene: TRBJ2-7
abundance: -
CDR3nt: TGCAGTGCAACCGGGCCCATGTTAGGCGAGCAGTACTTC
CDR3aa: CSATGPMLGEQYF

v_gene: TRBV7-6
d_gene: TRBD2
j_gene: TRBJ2-1
abundance: -
CDR3nt: TGTGCCAGCAGCCCCGGGACTAGCGGGAGGCTCGAGCAGTTCTTC
CDR3aa: CASSPGTSGRLEQFF

v_gene: TRBV27
d_gene: -
j_gene: TRBJ2-7
abundance: few
CDR3nt: TGTGCCAGCAGTTTAGCCGCCGGGACTCTAAGCTCCTACGAGCAGTACTTC
CDR3aa: CASSLAAGTLSSYEQYF

v_gene: TRBV9
d_gene: TRBD2
j_gene: TRBJ2-3
abundance: -
CDR3nt: TGTGCCAGCAGCGTAGAGACTAGCGGGAGAGGGGCAGATACGCAGTATTTT
CDR3aa: CASSVETSGRGADTQYF

v_gene: TRBV28
d_gene: -
j_gene: TRBJ1-2
abundance: -
CDR3nt: TGTGCCAGCCAGACAGATACCTATGGCTACACCTTC
CDR3aa: CASQTDTYGYTF

v_gene: TRBV25-1
d_gene: -
j_gene: TRBJ2-6
abundance: many
CDR3nt: TGTGCCAGCAGTGAATCTGGATCTGGGGCCAACGTCCTGACTTTC
CDR3aa: CASSESGSGANVLTF

v_gene: TRBV14
d_gene: -
j_gene: TRBJ1-2
abundance: -
CDR3nt: TGTGCCAGCAGCCAAAGCCGGTTTTATGGCTACACCTTC
CDR3aa: CASSQSRFYGYTF

v_gene: TRBV5-1
d_gene: -
j_gene: TRBJ1-4
abundance: -
CDR3nt: TGCGCCAGCAGCTTGGAAGGGGACTCCTCCGAAAAACTGTTTTTT
CDR3aa: CASSLEGDSSEKLFF

v_gene: TRBV20-1
d_gene: -
j_gene: TRBJ1-1
abundance: few
CDR3nt: TGCAGTGCCCTGGGGGCGCTCACTGAAGCTTTCTTT
CDR3aa: CSALGALTEAFF

v_gene: TRBV20-1
d_gene: -
j_gene: TRBJ2-7
abundance: -
CDR3nt: TGCAGTGCTAGAGGACAGGTTACCTACGAGCAGTACTTC
CDR3aa: CSARGQVTYEQYF

v_gene: TRBV18
d_gene: -
j_gene: TRBJ2-3
abundance: once
CDR3nt: TGTGCCAGCTCAAAGGGGATTCCCACAGATACGCAGTATTTT
CDR3aa: CASSKGIPTDTQYF

v_gene: TRBV24-1
d_gene: -
j_gene: TRBJ2-7
abundance: -
CDR3nt: TGTGCCACCAGTGATTTTACAGGGATCCTAATCTTGACGTACGAGCAGTACTTC
CDR3aa: CATSDFTGILILTYEQYF

v_gene: TRBV6-5
d_gene: -
j_gene: TRBJ2-7
abundance: -
CDR3nt: TGTGCCAGCAGCATCCAACAGCCCTCCTACGAGCAGTACTTC
CDR3aa: CASSIQQPSYEQYF

v_gene: TRBV30
d_gene: -
j_gene: TRBJ2-5
abundance: -
CDR3nt: TGTGCCTGGAGCGATCAAGAGACCCTGTACTTC
CDR3aa: CAWSDQETLYF

v_gene: TRBV7-2
d_gene: TRBD1
j_gene: TRBJ1-5
abundance: few
CDR3nt: TGTGCCAGCAGCGCCCAGACAGGGAGCAATCAGCCCCAGCATTTT
CDR3aa: CASSAQTGSNQPQHF

v_gene: TRBV27
d_gene: -
j_gene: TRBJ2-7
abundance: many
CDR3nt: TGTGCCAGCAGTTCCCGCCCCTACGAGCAGTACTTC
CDR3aa: CASSSRPYEQYF

v_gene: TRBV3-1
d_gene: -
j_gene: TRBJ2-4
abundance: few
CDR3nt: TGTGCCAGCAGCCAAGATTTGGCTAAGGAAAACATTCAGTACTTC
CDR3aa: CASSQDLAKENIQYF

v_gene: TRBV6-1
d_gene: -
j_gene: TRBJ2-5
abundance: -
CDR3nt: TGTGCCAGCAGTGACCTCCGTCTTGGGGAGACCCAGTACTTC
CDR3aa: CASSDLRLGETQYF

v_gene: TRBV7-9
d_gene: -
j_gene: TRBJ2-5
abundance: -
CDR3nt: TGTGCCAGCAGCTTAAGGCAGGGGAGCCCTCAAGAGTCCCAGTACTTC
CDR3aa: CASSLRQGSPQESQYF

v_gene: TRBV11-2
d_gene: TRBD1
j_gene: TRBJ2-7
abundance: -
CDR3nt: TGTGCCAGCAGCTTCGACAGGGCCTTCTCCTACGAGCAGTACTTC
CDR3aa: CASSFDRAFSYEQYF

v_gene: TRBV12-3/TRBV12-4
d_gene: -
j_gene: TRBJ1-2
abundance: -
CDR3nt: TGTGCCAGCAGTGTAGACTATGGCTACACCTTC
CDR3aa: CASSVDYGYTF

v_gene: TRBV20-1
d_gene: -
j_gene: TRBJ2-3
abundance: -
CDR3nt: TGCAGTGCCCCAAGGTACGGAAGCACAGATACGCAGTATTTT
CDR3aa: CSAPRYGSTDTQYF

v_gene: TRBV20-1
d_gene: -
j_gene: TRBJ2-3
abundance: many
CDR3nt: TGCAGTGCTAGGGCTGGAGATACGCAGTATTTT
CDR3aa: CSARAGDTQYF

v_gene: TRBV20-1
d_gene: TRBD2
j_gene: TRBJ2-1
abundance: few
CDR3nt: TGCAGTGCTCGGTCCGGGACTAGCGGGAGTATTGAGCAGTTCTTC
CDR3aa: CSARSGTSGSIEQFF

v_gene: TRBV7-9
d_gene: -
j_gene: TRBJ2-1
abundance: -
CDR3nt: TGTGCCAGCAGCTTATCTCTCCCACAAGATGAGCAGTTCTTC
CDR3aa: CASSLSLPQDEQFF

v_gene: TRBV6-6
d_gene: -
j_gene: TRBJ1-1
abundance: -
CDR3nt: TGTGCCAGCAGTAAACAGGGATACATGAACACTGAAGCTTTCTTT
CDR3aa: CASSKQGYMNTEAFF

v_gene: TRBV6-1
d_gene: -
j_gene: TRBJ2-5
abundance: -
CDR3nt: TGTGCCAGCAGTGAAAACGGATGCGAGACCCAGTACTTC
CDR3aa: CASSENGCETQYF

v_gene: TRBV20-1
d_gene: TRBD2
j_gene: TRBJ2-1
abundance: few
CDR3nt: TGCAGTGCTAGCGGGAGGGCTCGCAATGGGCAGTTCTTC
CDR3aa: CSASGRARNGQFF

v_gene: TRBV21-1
d_gene: -
j_gene: TRBJ1-2
abundance: -
CDR3nt: TGTGCCAGCAGCAAATGCCAGGCGCGGGCAGGGGGTATGCGTGGCTACACCTTC
CDR3aa: CASSKCQARAGGMRGYTF

v_gene: TRBV5-1
d_gene: -
j_gene: TRBJ2-5
abundance: many
CDR3nt: TGCGCCAGCAGCTTGGCGTCTAGCCCAGAGACCCAGTACTTC
CDR3aa: CASSLASSPETQYF

v_gene: TRBV7-6
d_gene: -
j_gene: TRBJ1-5
abundance: once
CDR3nt: TGTGCCAGCAGCTTAATGGTGCATCAGCCCCAGCATTTT
CDR3aa: CASSLMVHQPQHF

v_gene: TRBV6-5
d_gene: -
j_gene: TRBJ1-2
abundance: few
CDR3nt: TGTGCCAGCAGCTTTGCTCAGAGAAACTATGGCTACACCTTC
CDR3aa: CASSFAQRNYGYTF

v_gene: TRBV20-1
d_gene: TRBD1
j_gene: TRBJ2-7
abundance: -
CDR3nt: TGCAGTGCAGAAAGACAGGGCGAGCAGTACTTC
CDR3aa: CSAERQGEQYF

v_gene: TRBV27
d_gene: TRBD1
j_gene: TRBJ1-1
abundance: -
CDR3nt: TGTGCCAGCAGCCGACAGGGGCCCTGGGGCACTGAAGCTTTCTTT
CDR3aa: CASSRQGPWGTEAFF

v_gene: TRBV29-1
d_gene: -
j_gene: TRBJ1-2
abundance: -
CDR3nt: TGCAGCGTTGGGGTTGGGTACGGCTACACCTTC
CDR3aa: CSVGVGYGYTF

v_gene: TRBV20-1
d_gene: -
j_gene: TRBJ2-1
abundance: -
CDR3nt: TGCAGTGCTAGAGATGGTTCTTTGGGGGGTGAGCAGTTCTTC
CDR3aa: CSARDGSLGGEQFF

v_gene: TRBV27
d_gene: TRBD2
j_gene: TRBJ2-1
abundance: few
CDR3nt: TGTGCCAGCAGCGTTGCGGGAGCGGGGATCAATGAGCAGTTCTTC
CDR3aa: CASSVAGAGINEQFF

v_gene: TRBV20-1
d_gene: -
j_gene: TRBJ2-7
abundance: -
CDR3nt: TGCAGTGCTAGAGATGCGAACGCAGGCTTTGCGGGGCGGTACTTC
CDR3aa: CSARDANAGFAGRYF

v_gene: TRBV20-1
d_gene: TRBD1
j_gene: TRBJ1-1
abundance: few
CDR3nt: TGCAGTGCTAGGCCGAGGACAGGCAACACTGAAGCTTTCTTT
CDR3aa: CSARPRTGNTEAFF

v_gene: TRBV7-7
d_gene: TRBD2
j_gene: TRBJ2-1
abundance: once
CDR3nt: TGTGCCAGCAGCCGAGGGACTAGCGGGGTAGGGCAGTTCTTC
CDR3aa: CASSRGTSGVGQFF

v_gene: TRBV20-1
d_gene: TRBD2
j_gene: TRBJ2-1
abundance: -
CDR3nt: TGCAGTGCTAGAGAGGGTAGCGGGAGTGGCAATGAGCAGTTCTTC
CDR3aa: CSAREGSGSGNEQFF

v_gene: TRBV15
d_gene: -
j_gene: TRBJ2-7
abundance: few
CDR3nt: TGTGCCACCAGCAGAGATCGAGGGCTAGCTGACAGTCCCTCCTACGAGCAGTACTTC
CDR3aa: CATSRDRGLADSPSYEQYF

v_gene: TRBV7-9
d_gene: -
j_gene: TRBJ1-5
abundance: few
CDR3nt: TGTGCCAGCAGCTCGGACGGACCCTCGGCCCAGCATTTT
CDR3aa: CASSSDGPSAQHF

v_gene: TRBV5-1
d_gene: TRBD1
j_gene: TRBJ2-3
abundance: many
CDR3nt: TGTGCCAGCAGCAGACAGGGTTTCACAGATACGCAGTATTTT
CDR3aa: CASSRQGFTDTQYF

v_gene: TRBV10-2
d_gene: -
j_gene: TRBJ2-4
abundance: -
CDR3nt: TGCGCCAGCAGTGAAAATCCACGGAGCCTTCTAGCCAAAAACATTCAGTACTTC
CDR3aa: CASSENPRSLLAKNIQYF

v_gene: TRBV6-2/TRBV6-3
d_gene: TRBD1
j_gene: TRBJ1-1
abundance: few
CDR3nt: TGTGCCAGCAGTTACACACCGGGACAGGGATCGCGGGGGAACACTGAAGCTTTCTTT
CDR3aa: CASSYTPGQGSRGNTEAFF

v_gene: TRBV7-2
d_gene: -
j_gene: TRBJ1-1
abundance: -
CDR3nt: TGTGCCAGCAGCTTAGGGGTGACAGCGAACACTGAAGCTTTCTTT
CDR3aa: CASSLGVTANTEAFF

v_gene: TRBV28
d_gene: -
j_gene: TRBJ2-5
abundance: few
CDR3nt: TGTGCCAGCAGTTTACCCACTGGGGTGGAGACCCAGTACTTC
CDR3aa: CASSLPTGVETQYF